A selection of T cell receptor beta chains follows, all from one sample in a study of CD8 T cells in Susac syndrome. MiXCR, applied by TCRdb to the immunoSEQ multiplex PCR reads, yields one record per CDR3 protein. This table has roughly 75,000 distinct CDR3 sequences, 90% to 95% appearing once. The sample was CD4+ T cells from PBMCs. Receptor source: a human donor with Susac syndrome. The CDR3 runs from the conserved cysteine through the conserved F or W. Fields, in order: D gene, V gene, clone size, J gene, CDR3 DNA, CDR3 protein. D genes are given only for firm matches. Size values are once, few and many counts, or a class for expanded clones, and some rows have none.

TRBD1	TRBV7-3	-	TRBJ2-1	TGTGCCAGCAGCTTCCGACAGGGGCACTACAATGAGCAGTTCTTC	CASSFRQGHYNEQFF
-	TRBV7-2	-	TRBJ2-2	TGTGCCAGCAGCTCCCTCCTAATGGCCGGGGAGCTGTTTTTT	CASSSLLMAGELFF
-	TRBV3-1	-	TRBJ1-1	TGTGCCAGCAGCCAAGTCGACACTGAAGCTTTCTTT	CASSQVDTEAFF
-	TRBV5-1	-	TRBJ2-1	TGCGCCAGCAGCTTGGCTGACCCCCCCAATGAGCAGTTCTTC	CASSLADPPNEQFF
-	TRBV7-9	-	TRBJ1-2	TGTGCCAGCAGCCCCCAGGCTAACTATGGCTACACCTTC	CASSPQANYGYTF
TRBD2	TRBV4-1	-	TRBJ2-3	TGCGCCAGCGCCCTCTTCGAAGAGCGGGGGGGCCACGATACGCAGTATTTT	CASALFEERGGHDTQYF
-	TRBV19	-	TRBJ1-2	TGTGCCAGTAGCCGCGGGAGCCCGACTCTCTATGGCTACACCTTC	CASSRGSPTLYGYTF
-	TRBV19	-	TRBJ2-3	TGTGCCAGTAGTATAGATAGGATCTCCACAGATACGCAGTATTTT	CASSIDRISTDTQYF
TRBD1	TRBV6-6	-	TRBJ1-5	TGTGCCAGCAGTCCTGACAGGGCTAATCAGCCCCAGCATTTT	CASSPDRANQPQHF
-	TRBV7-2	once	TRBJ1-5	TGTGCCAGCAGCTTCGATCCTAATCAGCCCCAGCATTTT	CASSFDPNQPQHF
TRBD2	TRBV28	-	TRBJ2-3	TGTGCCAGCAGTTTAGGACTAGCGGGGGCCGCAGATACGCAGTATTTT	CASSLGLAGAADTQYF
-	TRBV4-3	-	TRBJ2-3	TGCGCCAGCAGCCAAGTGGCAGGGTCGACAGATACGCAGTATTTT	CASSQVAGSTDTQYF
-	TRBV28	-	TRBJ2-3	TGTGCCAGCAGACCCGTAGGGTCTACAGATACGCAGTATTTT	CASRPVGSTDTQYF
-	TRBV20-1	-	TRBJ1-1	TGCAGTGCTTACCAGGGAGTATTGAACACTGAAGCTTTCTTT	CSAYQGVLNTEAFF
-	TRBV2	once	TRBJ2-5	TGTGCCAGCAGCCAAAAGGGACTCCAAGAGACCCAGTACTTC	CASSQKGLQETQYF
TRBD1	TRBV5-5	-	TRBJ2-5	TGTGCCAGCAGCTTGTCTGACAGGGATGAGACCCAGTACTTC	CASSLSDRDETQYF
-	TRBV20-1	-	TRBJ1-5	TGCAGTGCCCTCGGGACAAACAATCAGCCCCAGCATTTT	CSALGTNNQPQHF
-	TRBV3-1	-	TRBJ2-5	TGTGCCAGCAGCCCGGGACCCCCTCCACAGACCCAGTACTTC	CASSPGPPPQTQYF
TRBD1	TRBV7-9	-	TRBJ2-7	TGTGCCAGCACCTTCCACCCCCCCGGACAGGTGCGGACCTACGAGCAGTACTTC	CASTFHPPGQVRTYEQYF
-	TRBV6-2/TRBV6-3	-	TRBJ2-1	TGTGCCAGCAGTTACTCCCAAGACAGGGAGCAGTTCTTC	CASSYSQDREQFF
-	TRBV2	few	TRBJ1-2	TGTGCCAGCAGTTTGGGGGGATATGGCTACACCTTC	CASSLGGYGYTF
-	TRBV5-1	-	TRBJ2-2	TGCGCCAGCAGCTTGGCCAACGGGGGTAACACCGGGGAGCTGTTTTTT	CASSLANGGNTGELFF
TRBD1	TRBV7-9	-	TRBJ2-7	TGTGCCAGCAGCAGAGGACAGGGGGCATGGGAGCAGTACTTC	CASSRGQGAWEQYF
TRBD2	TRBV9	-	TRBJ2-7	TGTGCCAGCAGCCCACTAGCGGGGGGCTACGAGCAGTACTTC	CASSPLAGGYEQYF
TRBD1	TRBV30	-	TRBJ1-1	TGTGCCTGCAGCGAGGGGGCGCCTCCCATTGAAGCTTTCTTT	CACSEGAPPIEAFF
-	TRBV5-4	-	TRBJ2-7	TGTGCCAGCAGCTTGGTAGCAGGGCTTTATGGCCCCTACGAGCAGTACTTC	CASSLVAGLYGPYEQYF
TRBD1	TRBV6-2/TRBV6-3	few	TRBJ2-6	TGTGCCAGCAGTTACTCGGACAGGGCTGGGGCCAACGTCCTGACTTTC	CASSYSDRAGANVLTF
TRBD1	TRBV3-1	-	TRBJ2-1	TGTGCCAGCAGCCCTCTTACGGGAAGTGTGGACAGGAACAATGAGCAGTTCTTC	CASSPLTGSVDRNNEQFF
TRBD1	TRBV18	-	TRBJ2-3	TGTGCCAGCTCCCCGACAGGGGGCCATACAGATACGCAGTATTTT	CASSPTGGHTDTQYF
-	TRBV4-3	once	TRBJ1-2	TGCGCCAGCAGCCGCCCTGGAGTGCCCTCCGGCTACACCTTC	CASSRPGVPSGYTF
-	TRBV20-1	-	TRBJ1-5	TGCAGTGCTAGAGATTCCTTCAGGGTCAATCAGCCCCAGCATTTT	CSARDSFRVNQPQHF
TRBD2	TRBV6-6	-	TRBJ2-1	TGTGCCAGCAGTTCCCTTAGCGGGGCCCGGGGCAATGAGCAGTTCTTC	CASSSLSGARGNEQFF
-	TRBV20-1	-	TRBJ1-6	TGCAGTGCTAGCCTCGGAAGGTGGTCACCCCTCCACTTT	CSASLGRWSPLHF
-	TRBV14	-	TRBJ2-4	TGTGCCAGCAGCCAAGACAGTCCAATAGCCAAAAACATTCAGTACTTC	CASSQDSPIAKNIQYF
-	TRBV12-3/TRBV12-4	-	TRBJ1-1	TGTGCCAGCAGTTCCCAATCCTTGAAAAACACTGAAGCTTTCTTT	CASSSQSLKNTEAFF
-	TRBV9	-	TRBJ1-1	TGTGCCAGCAGTGGTTCTACAGCAGTGAACACTGAAGCTTTCTTT	CASSGSTAVNTEAFF
TRBD1	TRBV29-1	-	TRBJ1-1	TGCAGCGGCAGGGGGCTCCTTATGAACACTGAAGCTTTCTTT	CSGRGLLMNTEAFF
-	TRBV5-1	-	TRBJ1-2	TGCGCCAGCAGCTTGGAGGGGTCGGGTGGCTACACCTTC	CASSLEGSGGYTF
TRBD1	TRBV28	-	TRBJ1-5	TGTGCCAGCGGAAACAGAGGACAGGGGAATCAGCCCCAGCATTTT	CASGNRGQGNQPQHF
-	TRBV10-3	-	TRBJ2-5	TGTGCCATCAGTGAGTCAAGACAAGAGACCCAGTACTTC	CAISESRQETQYF
TRBD2	TRBV5-1	-	TRBJ2-3	TGCGCCAGCAGCTTGCGTAGCGGGGGGGCTCGTACAGATACGCAGTATTTT	CASSLRSGGARTDTQYF
-	TRBV7-3	-	TRBJ2-7	TGTGCCAGCAGCAGCGGACTGCTGGGCGGCGAGCAGTACTTC	CASSSGLLGGEQYF
-	TRBV28	-	TRBJ1-5	TGTGCCGTGGGGTCAGGGACCTGGGGCAATCAGCCCCAGCATTTT	CAVGSGTWGNQPQHF
TRBD2	TRBV7-2	-	TRBJ2-5	TGTGCCAGCAGCCCGGGACTAGCTAGGGAGACCCAGTACTTC	CASSPGLARETQYF
TRBD2	TRBV6-2/TRBV6-3	-	TRBJ2-3	TGTGCCGTTACGGGGCGGGGGGGCCCCGATACGCAGTATTTT	CAVTGRGGPDTQYF
-	TRBV6-1	-	TRBJ1-5	TGTGCCAGCAGTCCGATACAGGGCTATAGCAATCAGCCCCAGCATTTT	CASSPIQGYSNQPQHF
-	TRBV6-2/TRBV6-3	-	TRBJ2-7	TGTGCCAGCAGTTACCCCGGACTGAGGTCCCACTCCTACGAGCAGTACTTC	CASSYPGLRSHSYEQYF
-	TRBV7-9	-	TRBJ1-2	TGTGCCAGCAGCCCTCGGCAGGGGAACCCTAACTATGGCTACACCTTC	CASSPRQGNPNYGYTF
-	TRBV28	-	TRBJ2-3	TGTGCCAGCTCCCGGGACACCACAGATACGCAGTATTTT	CASSRDTTDTQYF
-	TRBV7-3	-	TRBJ2-5	TGTGCCAGCAGCTTAACGTGGACAGCCCAAGAGACCCAGTACTTC	CASSLTWTAQETQYF
TRBD1	TRBV5-1	-	TRBJ2-7	TGCGCCAGCAGCTTGACGGGACAGGGGGTCTCCGAGCAGTACTTC	CASSLTGQGVSEQYF
-	TRBV3-1	once	TRBJ1-2	TGTGCCAGCAGCCAACTGCGACAAAACTATGGCTACACCTTC	CASSQLRQNYGYTF
TRBD1	TRBV28	-	TRBJ1-2	TGTGCCAGCAGTTCCCTTGGGACAGCTGACTATGGCTACACCTTC	CASSSLGTADYGYTF